This is a list of T cell receptor beta chains from one sample in a study of CD8+ T cells in alopecia areata. Data came from immunoSEQ multiplex PCR; TCRdb stores just in-frame clones and leaves some out. Altogether approximately 200,000 clones are present, 60% to 70% being singletons, with the ten largest covering approximately 3.4%. The starting material was CD4+ T cells sorted from blood, obtained at week 4, from a patient treated with tofacitinib. The source is a human donor with alopecia areata. Both conserved end residues are part of each CDR3. The D gene is left open where the match is weak.

v_call	d_call	j_call	cdr3_aa
TRBV2	.	TRBJ1-6	CASSREGAGGSPLHF
TRBV9	.	TRBJ2-3	CASREGGPENTQYF
TRBV10-3	TRBD1	TRBJ1-2	CAISEGTGPLGDTF
TRBV30	.	TRBJ2-2	CAWQSGMQNTGELFF
TRBV7-8	TRBD2	TRBJ2-5	CASRPGLAGETQYF
TRBV5-4	TRBD1	TRBJ1-2	CASSTQTGPNYGYTF
TRBV29-1	.	TRBJ2-3	CSVEVGGGTDTQYF
TRBV6-5	.	TRBJ1-2	CASSRDTNYGYTF
TRBV7-9	TRBD1	TRBJ1-6	CASSLEAGGPLHF
TRBV5-4	.	TRBJ1-2	CASGPGDLYGYTF
TRBV30	.	TRBJ1-6	CAWTLGTISSPLHF
TRBV28	.	TRBJ1-2	CASTLKYSLRFGYTF
TRBV2	.	TRBJ1-6	CASSEPGVSVSPLHF
TRBV29-1	.	TRBJ2-6	CSVGLGRVNVLTF
TRBV30	.	TRBJ2-5	CAWSLLGTQYF
TRBV29-1	TRBD2	TRBJ2-5	CSVGGGNRETGETQYF
TRBV27	TRBD1	TRBJ2-1	CASRTDRGENEQFF
TRBV5-1	TRBD1	TRBJ2-2	CASSLRTGPNTGELFF
TRBV2	TRBD1	TRBJ1-1	CASGRQGGPMNTEAFF
TRBV5-4	.	TRBJ2-6	CASRLSTGANVLTF
TRBV4-1	.	TRBJ1-6	CASSPSPGGNSPLHF
TRBV30	.	TRBJ1-1	CAWGTGTGDSTFF
TRBV2	.	TRBJ1-4	CASSYNRATVNEKLFF
TRBV19	TRBD2	TRBJ2-1	CASTRAGELYNEQFF
TRBV28	.	TRBJ1-5	CASRRMGGNQPQHF
TRBV29-1	TRBD1	TRBJ2-3	CSVEWRQGVAELADTQYF
TRBV30	.	TRBJ1-1	CAWSVLGANTEAFF
TRBV29-1	.	TRBJ1-2	CSVDGEGYTF
TRBV5-1	.	TRBJ2-3	CASSSQGARRYF
TRBV5-8	.	TRBJ1-1	CASSLNTEAFF
TRBV5-1	TRBD1	TRBJ2-6	CASSLRRGLGGANVLTF
TRBV7-2	TRBD2	TRBJ2-6	CASSRGGSGANVLTF
TRBV30	.	TRBJ1-6	CAWSDSYNSPLHF
TRBV15	.	TRBJ1-1	CATSPHLLSEAFF
TRBV5-1	.	TRBJ2-3	CASSLVEAGDTQYF
TRBV30	TRBD1	TRBJ2-1	CAGDRDRDGRKFF
TRBV7-9	.	TRBJ1-1	CASSLPPLNGNTEAFF
TRBV28	.	TRBJ2-7	CASSGWTRGKLIPPSSYEQYF
TRBV29-1	.	TRBJ2-5	CSVSQGGNPETQYF
TRBV29-1	.	.	CSVGRESYYEQYF
TRBV5-1	.	TRBJ2-2	CASSLGPGELFF
TRBV4-1	TRBD1	TRBJ1-1	CASSQVVVTRGHREAFF
TRBV30	.	TRBJ1-1	CAWTRKGGNTEAFF
TRBV30	.	TRBJ1-2	CAWTSRGVGNYGYTF
TRBV30	.	TRBJ2-7	CAYGGVFEQYF
TRBV7-9	.	TRBJ2-5	CASSLGPRETQYF
TRBV4-1	.	TRBJ1-4	CASSHSGTAGLLFF
TRBV29-1	.	TRBJ1-2	CSAARIGTNYGYTF
TRBV4-3	.	TRBJ1-5	CASSQTTGSQPQHF
TRBV25-1	.	TRBJ1-2	CASSDTGGYTF
TRBV6-1	TRBD2	TRBJ2-3	CASTMRGEGTQYF